Each of the 14 T cell receptor beta chains below was sequenced from the same sample in a study of healthy donors' naive CD4 and CD8 T cells. Starting from about 0.45 ug of total RNA, TCR libraries were made with linear amplification. TCRdb called the reads again in MiXCR, with one record for every CDR3 protein. The repertoire includes roughly 200,000 distinct CDR3 sequences, around 80% of them detected once, and less than 2.5% sits in the top ten. The sample was naive CD4+ and CD8+ T cells sorted from blood, pooled from several donors. The receptors were gathered from a pool of human donors in good health; the sample pools cells from several healthy donors.

This clonotype was seen once. The chain is built from TRBV29-1 and TRBJ1-5; 11 bases are shared with TRBD1. Germline CDR1 reads SQVTM; CDR2 reads ANQGSEA. V was pared by 4 bases and J by 4 bases, with 3 bases of the junction left unmatched. The CDR3 sequence is 14 residues long. Written as DNA, the CDR3 is TGCAGCGTTGTGGGGACAGGGGGTAATCAGCCCCAGCATTTT. Its translation is CSVVGTGGNQPQHF. Drawing the rest from reference TRBV29-1 and TRBJ1-5, the complete variable domain is SAVISQKPSRDICQRGTSLTIQCQVDSQVTMMFWYRQQPGQSLTLIATANQGSEATYESGFVIDKFPISRPNLTFSTLTVSNMSPEDSSIYLCSVVGTGGNQPQHFGDGTRLSIL.

In this sample, this clonotype turned up once. The rearrangement uses TRBV19 and TRBJ1-5; 9 bases fit TRBD1. Germline CDR1 reads LNHDA; CDR2 reads SQIVND (reference sequence). The CDR3 is 16 residues long. The trim removed 11 bases at V and 0 bases at J, leaving 11 bases unmatched. Written as DNA, the CDR3 is TGTGCCGCCCGGGGACAGGGCACCCTTAGCAATCAGCCCCAGCATTTT. Protein: CAARGQGTLSNQPQHF.

The V call is TRBV6-1, the J call TRBJ2-7; TRBD1 might be the D (6 bases). The CDR3 length is 13 residues. Between the trimmed V and J ends, which lost 4 bases and 5 bases, there was a span of 12 bases. Germline CDR1 reads MNHNS; CDR2 reads SASEGT. The CDR3: CASSGTVQDEQYF. The CDR3 nucleotides read TGTGCCAGCAGTGGGACAGTTCAAGACGAGCAGTACTTC.

CDR3 sequence reads: CATSRDVGAKIEAFF. The CDR3 DNA is TGTGCCACCAGCAGAGATGTCGGGGCCAAAATCGAAGCTTTCTTT. This rearrangement joins TRBV15 to TRBJ1-1; tentative D call: TRBD1 (5 bases). Between the trimmed V and J ends, which lost 0 bases and 8 bases, there was a span of 16 bases. Per the germline V gene, CDR1 is LNHNV and CDR2 is YYDKDF (reference sequence). The CDR3 is made up of 15 amino acids.

DNA of the CDR3: TGTGCCAGCAGCTTATTAGAGGGGAACACTGAAGCTTTCTTT. Translation: CASSLLEGNTEAFF. This chain connects TRBV11-2 to TRBJ1-1; D is unclear. V dropped 2 bases and J dropped 1 base, with 8 bases sitting between them. There are 14 residues in the CDR3. Germline V lookup: CDR1 SGHAT, CDR2 FQNNGV.

V and J are TRBV29-1 and TRBJ2-7; D remains ambiguous. This CDR3 has 14 residues. Germline CDR1 SQVTM, CDR2 ANQGSEA. V dropped 2 bases and J dropped 0 bases, with 11 bases sitting between them. The CDR3 here is CSVELATYSYEQYF. CDR3 sequence (DNA): TGCAGCGTTGAATTGGCTACCTACTCCTACGAGCAGTACTTC.

The chain carries TRBV5-5 and TRBJ2-1; 10 nucleotides line up with TRBD2. Germline CDR1 and CDR2: SGHKS and YYEKEE (reference sequence). The CDR3 has 16 amino acids. V shed 6 bases and J 8 bases; nucleotides not matched to a gene: 14. The CDR3 sequence is CASNPFQREGSDEQFF. In DNA, the CDR3 is TGTGCCAGCAACCCTTTCCAGCGGGAGGGTAGCGATGAGCAGTTCTTC.

Here the CDR3 DNA reads TGTGCCTGGACGCGGAGGGGATCTTTTCCCACCGGGGAGCTGTTTTTT. Encoded protein: CAWTRRGSFPTGELFF. The rearrangement joins TRBV30 to TRBJ2-2, with a weak D call TRBD2 (6 bases). The CDR3 sequence is 16 residues long. V lost 4 bases and J lost 4, with 19 bases in between. Germline V gene data show CDR1 as GTSNPN and CDR2 as SVGIG (reference sequence).

CDR3 DNA: TGTGCCAGCAGCTTGGGACACCTGCAAGAGACCCAGTACTTC. Its translation: CASSLGHLQETQYF. The chain links TRBV11-1 to TRBJ2-5, with D perhaps TRBD1 (6 bases). The CDR3 is 14 residues long. CDR1 and CDR2 (germline): SGHAT, FQDESV (reference sequence). V gave up 3 bases and J gave up 2 bases, with 10 bases separating them.

The chain is built from TRBV6-5 and TRBJ1-2; no firm D call. The CDR3 length is 15 residues. Germline V lookup: CDR1 MNHEY, CDR2 SVGAGI. V lost 6 bases to trimming and J lost 5 bases, with 19 bases between them. CDR3 in DNA: TGTGCCAGCAGCGAAAGGGCGCTAGGCCTTTATGGCTACACCTTC. Encoded protein: CASSERALGLYGYTF.

This clonotype was recorded a few times. The chain employs TRBV12-3 or TRBV12-4 and TRBJ2-5, with D unclear. V dropped 1 base and J dropped 5 bases, with 8 bases sitting between them. The CDR3 runs to 13 residues. Here the CDR3 reads CASSLGLGETQYF. CDR3 coding DNA: TGTGCCAGCAGTTTAGGGTTAGGGGAGACCCAGTACTTC.

Written as DNA, the CDR3 is TGTGCCAGCAGCCACATGGGGTCGGGCGAGGCTTTCTTT. Translating it yields CASSHMGSGEAFF. The chain is built from TRBV13 and TRBJ1-1; D uncertain. V lost 5 bases to trimming and J lost 11 bases, with 18 bases between them. The CDR3 is 13 residues long. From germline, CDR1 is PRHDT and CDR2 FYEKMQ (reference sequence).

V gene TRBV6-5 combines with J gene TRBJ1-2; D is unresolved. The CDR3 consists of 14 residues. Germline-derived CDR1 and CDR2 are MNHEY and SVGAGI. Between the trimmed V and J ends, which lost 5 bases and 5 bases, there was a span of 15 bases. The CDR3 DNA reads as TGTGCCAGCAGTCCCCTGCTGGAGGAGTATGGCTACACCTTC. Residues: CASSPLLEEYGYTF.

This clonotype has a single count. The V and J genes are TRBV18 and TRBJ2-3; no firm D call. Germline assignment: CDR1 KGHSH and CDR2 LQKENI. V dropped 2 bases and J dropped 4 bases, with 10 bases sitting between them. The CDR3 length is 14 residues. CDR3 DNA sequence: TGTGCCAGCTCACCAGGGCGTTGGCCAGATACGCAGTATTTT. Encoded protein: CASSPGRWPDTQYF.